This T cell receptor beta chain comes out of a study of blood T cells in healthy people across ages. Study-level points and caveats: Estimated diversity, derived from one million T cells, was regarded as an underestimate.

The germline V gene has CDR1 SGHVS and CDR2 FQNEAQ. V lost 1 base, J lost 8 bases, and 8 bases lay in between. The CDR3 covers 12 residues. Peripheral blood, about 9.4 milliliters per donor, was collected. Note on this clonotype: No antigen is known for it.

A second PCR, run for about 7 to 11 cycles, used a sample-barcoded 5' primer plus a J-beta primer mix. Each cDNA molecule carried a tag from a template-switch adaptor that contained 12 random nucleotides. MiXCR, run by TCRdb on the 5' RACE reads, gives a single entry per CDR3 protein. The sample has approximately 1,700,000 distinct CDR3 sequences; approximately 39% are singletons. The chain is built from TRBV7-8 and TRBJ1-1, with D uncertain. The sequence derives from a human donor in good health. The sequenced material came from blood. CDR3 DNA: TGTGCCAGCAGCTTAGAGGGTCAGGAAGCTTTCTTT. Encoded protein: CASSLEGQEAFF.